The clone carrying this T cell receptor (beta chain) was counted a few times. As yet, its antigen is unknown. Germline V gives CDR1 SNHLY, CDR2 FYNNEI. V was cut by 5 bases and J by 9 bases, with 13 bases left in between. This CDR3 contains 12 residues. This table comes from immunoSEQ multiplex PCR, and its TCRdb copy is limited to in-frame clones, with some not included. In the table there are 20,000 or so clones, 44% of which are singletons. This sample stems from a study of siplizumab effects on memory and regulatory T cells. On the study more broadly: Paired mixed lymphocyte reactions compared siplizumab approximately 0.94 ug/mL against no drug. Study-wide results and limits: An assignable phenotype, naive or memory, was missing from roughly 84-95% of proliferating CD4+ or CD8+ clones.

Kept together in coculture, the mixed lymphocyte reaction cells spent 6 days at 37°C. The chain recombines TRBV2 with TRBJ2-5; the D is unclear. The clonotype originates from a human donor in good health; the cells came from an allogeneic mixed lymphocyte reaction. Some clones in this sample may be carry-over from other donors' samples. Sequenced material: CFSE-low (dividing) CD4+ T cells sorted from an allogeneic mixed lymphocyte reaction. The CDR3 nucleotides are TGTGCCAGCAGTTCTAGTAGCTTATCCCAGTACTTC. Its protein product is CASSSSSLSQYF.